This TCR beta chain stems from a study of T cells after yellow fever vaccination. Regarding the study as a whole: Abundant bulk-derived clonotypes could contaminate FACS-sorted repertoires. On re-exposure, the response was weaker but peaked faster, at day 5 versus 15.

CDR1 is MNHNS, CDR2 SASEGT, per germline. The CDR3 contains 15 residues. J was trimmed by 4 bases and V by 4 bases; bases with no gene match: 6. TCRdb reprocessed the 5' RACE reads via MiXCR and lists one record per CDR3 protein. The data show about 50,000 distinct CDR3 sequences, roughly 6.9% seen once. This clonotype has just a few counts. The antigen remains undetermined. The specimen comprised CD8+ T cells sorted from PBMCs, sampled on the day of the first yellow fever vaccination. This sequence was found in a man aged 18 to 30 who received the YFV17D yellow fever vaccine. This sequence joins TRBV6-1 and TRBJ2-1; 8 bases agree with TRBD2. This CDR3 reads CASSALAGPYNEQFF. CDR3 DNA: TGTGCCAGCAGTGCCCTAGCGGGTCCTTACAATGAGCAGTTCTTC.